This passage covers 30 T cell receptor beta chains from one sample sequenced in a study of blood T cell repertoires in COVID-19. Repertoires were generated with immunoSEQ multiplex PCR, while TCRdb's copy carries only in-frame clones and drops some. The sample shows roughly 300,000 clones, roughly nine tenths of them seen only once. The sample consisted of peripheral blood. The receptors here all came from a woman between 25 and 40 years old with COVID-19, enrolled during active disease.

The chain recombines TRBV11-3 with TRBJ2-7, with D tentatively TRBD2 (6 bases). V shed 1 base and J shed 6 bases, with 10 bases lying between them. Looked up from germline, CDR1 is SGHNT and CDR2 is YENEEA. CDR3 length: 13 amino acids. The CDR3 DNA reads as TGTGCCAGCAGCTTAGGAGGGGACTCCGAGCAGTACTTC. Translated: CASSLGGDSEQYF.

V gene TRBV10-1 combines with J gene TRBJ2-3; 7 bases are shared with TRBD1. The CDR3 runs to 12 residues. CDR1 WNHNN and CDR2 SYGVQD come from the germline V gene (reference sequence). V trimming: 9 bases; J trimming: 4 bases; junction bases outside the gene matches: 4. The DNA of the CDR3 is TGCGCCAGGACGACAGGGCCAGATACGCAGTATTTT. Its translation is CARTTGPDTQYF.

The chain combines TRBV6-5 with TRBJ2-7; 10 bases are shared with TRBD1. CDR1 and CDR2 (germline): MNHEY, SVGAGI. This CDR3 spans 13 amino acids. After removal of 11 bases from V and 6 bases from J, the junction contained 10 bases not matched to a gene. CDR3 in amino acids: CAGSGTGVREQYF. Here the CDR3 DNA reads TGTGCCGGGTCCGGGACAGGGGTACGCGAGCAGTACTTC.

The DNA for the CDR3 is TGTGCCAGCTCAGCTCTCCCCCTAGCGGGGCTCACAGATACGCAGTATTTT. Translation: CASSALPLAGLTDTQYF. This chain connects TRBV18 to TRBJ2-3, with TRBD2 identical over 9 bases. The CDR3 has 17 residues. Germline CDR1 is KGHSH and CDR2 is LQKENI. The V and J ends lost 5 bases and 2 bases, in that order; junction bases with no gene match: 11.

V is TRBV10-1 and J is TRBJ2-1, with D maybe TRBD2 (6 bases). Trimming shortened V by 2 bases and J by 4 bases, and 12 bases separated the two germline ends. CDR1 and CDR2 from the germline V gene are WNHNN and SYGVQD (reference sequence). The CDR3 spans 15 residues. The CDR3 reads CASSEGVAAYNEQFF. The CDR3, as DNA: TGCGCCAGCAGTGAGGGGGTAGCGGCTTACAATGAGCAGTTCTTC.

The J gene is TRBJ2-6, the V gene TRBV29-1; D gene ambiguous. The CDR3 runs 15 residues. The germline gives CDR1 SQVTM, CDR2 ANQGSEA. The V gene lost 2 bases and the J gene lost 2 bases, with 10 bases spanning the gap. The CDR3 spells CSVETRYTGANVLTF. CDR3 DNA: TGCAGCGTTGAAACTCGATATACTGGGGCCAACGTCCTGACTTTC.

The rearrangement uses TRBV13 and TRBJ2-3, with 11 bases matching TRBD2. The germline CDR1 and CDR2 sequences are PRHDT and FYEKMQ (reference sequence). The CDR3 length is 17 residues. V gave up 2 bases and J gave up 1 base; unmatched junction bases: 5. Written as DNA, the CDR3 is TGTGCCAGCAGCTTAATTGAGGGACTAGCGGGCACAGATACGCAGTATTTT. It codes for CASSLIEGLAGTDTQYF.

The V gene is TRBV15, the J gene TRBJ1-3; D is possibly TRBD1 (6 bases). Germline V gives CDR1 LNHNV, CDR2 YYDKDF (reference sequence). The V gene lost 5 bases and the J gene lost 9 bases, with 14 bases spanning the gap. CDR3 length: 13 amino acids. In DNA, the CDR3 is TGTGCCACCAGCGGGGGCCGAGGAGGCACCATATATTTT. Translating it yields CATSGGRGGTIYF.

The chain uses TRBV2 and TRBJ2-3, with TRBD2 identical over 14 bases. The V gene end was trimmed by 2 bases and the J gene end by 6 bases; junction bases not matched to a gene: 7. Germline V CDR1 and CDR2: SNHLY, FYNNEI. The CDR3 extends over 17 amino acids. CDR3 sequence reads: CASSELGLAGAGDTQYF. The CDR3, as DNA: TGTGCCAGCAGTGAATTGGGACTAGCGGGGGCCGGGGATACGCAGTATTTT.

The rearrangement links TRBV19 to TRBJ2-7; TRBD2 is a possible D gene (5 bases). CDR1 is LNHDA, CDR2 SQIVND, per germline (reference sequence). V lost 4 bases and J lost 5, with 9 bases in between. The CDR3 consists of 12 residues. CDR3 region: CASSTGRHEQYF. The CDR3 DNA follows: TGTGCCAGTAGTACGGGGAGACACGAGCAGTACTTC.

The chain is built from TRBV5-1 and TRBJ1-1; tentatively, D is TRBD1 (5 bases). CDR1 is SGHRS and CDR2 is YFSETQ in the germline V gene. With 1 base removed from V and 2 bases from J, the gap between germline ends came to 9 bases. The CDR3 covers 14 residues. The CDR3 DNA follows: TGCGCCAGCAGCTTGTTAGGGGAAAACACTGAAGCTTTCTTT. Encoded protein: CASSLLGENTEAFF.

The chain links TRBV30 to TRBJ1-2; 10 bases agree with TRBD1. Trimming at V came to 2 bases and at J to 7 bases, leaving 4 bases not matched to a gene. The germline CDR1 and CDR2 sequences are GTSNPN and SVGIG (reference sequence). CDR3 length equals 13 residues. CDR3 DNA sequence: TGTGCCTGGAGTTGGGACAGGGGAAGTGGCTACACCTTC. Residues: CAWSWDRGSGYTF.

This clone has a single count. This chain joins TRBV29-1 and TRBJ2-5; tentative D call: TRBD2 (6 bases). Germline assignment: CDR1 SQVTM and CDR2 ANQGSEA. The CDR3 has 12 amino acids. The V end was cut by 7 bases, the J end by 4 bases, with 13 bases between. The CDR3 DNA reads TGCAGCGCCCTGGAGGGTGCAGAGACCCAGTACTTC. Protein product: CSALEGAETQYF.

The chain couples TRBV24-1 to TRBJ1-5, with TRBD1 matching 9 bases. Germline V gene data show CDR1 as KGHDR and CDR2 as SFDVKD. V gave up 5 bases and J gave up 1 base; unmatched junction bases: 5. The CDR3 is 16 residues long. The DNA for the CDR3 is TGTGCCACCAGTGCAAGGACAGGGGAGAGCAATCAGCCCCAGCATTTT. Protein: CATSARTGESNQPQHF.

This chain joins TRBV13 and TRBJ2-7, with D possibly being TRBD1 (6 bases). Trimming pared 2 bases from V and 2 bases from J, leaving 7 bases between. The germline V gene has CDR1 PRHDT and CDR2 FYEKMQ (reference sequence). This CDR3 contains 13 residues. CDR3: CASSLRTAYEQYF. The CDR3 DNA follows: TGTGCCAGCAGCTTAAGGACAGCCTACGAGCAGTACTTC. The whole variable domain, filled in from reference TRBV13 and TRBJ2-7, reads AAGVIQSPRHLIKEKRETATLKCYPIPRHDTVYWYQQGPGQDPQFLISFYEKMQSDKGSIPDRFSAQQFSDYHSELNMSSLELGDSALYFCASSLRTAYEQYFGPGTRLTVT.

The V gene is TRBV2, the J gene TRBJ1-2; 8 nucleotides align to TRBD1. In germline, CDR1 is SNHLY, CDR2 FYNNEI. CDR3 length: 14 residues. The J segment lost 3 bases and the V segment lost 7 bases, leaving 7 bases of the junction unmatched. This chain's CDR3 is CASKGRGHYYGYTF. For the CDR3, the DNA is TGTGCCAGCAAGGGCAGGGGGCATTACTATGGCTACACCTTC.

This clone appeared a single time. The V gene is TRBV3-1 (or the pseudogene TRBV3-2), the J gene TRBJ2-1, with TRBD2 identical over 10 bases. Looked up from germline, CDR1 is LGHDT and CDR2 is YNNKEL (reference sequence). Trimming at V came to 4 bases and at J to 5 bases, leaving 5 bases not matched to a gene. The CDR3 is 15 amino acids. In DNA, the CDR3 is TGTGCCAGCAGCCCCGGACTAGCGGCCCACAATGAGCAGTTCTTC. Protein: CASSPGLAAHNEQFF.

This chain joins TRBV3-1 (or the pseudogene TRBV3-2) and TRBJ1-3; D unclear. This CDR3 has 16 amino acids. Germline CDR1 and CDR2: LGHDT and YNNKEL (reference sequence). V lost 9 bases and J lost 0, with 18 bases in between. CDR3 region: CASKGGATYSGNTIYF. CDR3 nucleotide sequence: TGTGCCAGTAAGGGAGGAGCAACCTACTCTGGAAACACCATATATTTT.

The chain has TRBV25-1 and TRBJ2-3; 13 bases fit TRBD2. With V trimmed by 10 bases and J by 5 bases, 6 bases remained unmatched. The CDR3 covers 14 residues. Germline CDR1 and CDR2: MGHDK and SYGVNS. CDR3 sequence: CATRLAGGIDTQYF. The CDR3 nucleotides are TGTGCCACCCGACTAGCGGGGGGAATAGATACGCAGTATTTT.

DNA of the CDR3: TGTGCCATCAGAGACCCGAGGGGGTTTGTAGCTGAAGCTTTCTTT. Its translation: CAIRDPRGFVAEAFF. The chain couples TRBV10-3 to TRBJ1-1, with D possibly being TRBD1 (6 bases). Germline V gene data show CDR1 as ENHRY and CDR2 as SYGVKD. V lost 6 bases to trimming and J lost 6 bases, with 20 bases between them. The CDR3 loop spans 15 amino acids.

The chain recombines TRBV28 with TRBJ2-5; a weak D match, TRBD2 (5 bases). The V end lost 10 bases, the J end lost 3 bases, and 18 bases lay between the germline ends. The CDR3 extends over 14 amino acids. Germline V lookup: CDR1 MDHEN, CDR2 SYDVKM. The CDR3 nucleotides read TGTGCCACCCATGAAGGAGGAAGAAAAGAGACCCAGTACTTC. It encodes CATHEGGRKETQYF.

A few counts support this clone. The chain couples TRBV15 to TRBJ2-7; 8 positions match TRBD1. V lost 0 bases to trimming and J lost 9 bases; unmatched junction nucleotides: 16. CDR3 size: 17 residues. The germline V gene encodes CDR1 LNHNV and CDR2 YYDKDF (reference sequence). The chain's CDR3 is CATSRDPFRQGFTGQYF. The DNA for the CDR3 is TGTGCCACCAGCAGAGATCCGTTCCGACAGGGGTTTACCGGGCAGTACTTC.

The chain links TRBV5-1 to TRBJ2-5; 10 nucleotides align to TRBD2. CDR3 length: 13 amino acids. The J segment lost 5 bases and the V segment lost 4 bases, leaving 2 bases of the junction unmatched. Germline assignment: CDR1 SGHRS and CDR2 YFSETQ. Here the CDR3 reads CASSLAGVETQYF. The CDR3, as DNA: TGCGCCAGCAGCCTAGCGGGGGTCGAGACCCAGTACTTC.

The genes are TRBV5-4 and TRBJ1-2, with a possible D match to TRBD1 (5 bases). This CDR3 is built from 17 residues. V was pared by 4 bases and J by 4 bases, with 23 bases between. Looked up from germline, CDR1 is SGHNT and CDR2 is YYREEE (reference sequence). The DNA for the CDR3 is TGTGCCAGCAGCCCCGGGCCGACAGAACACGAGATCTATGGCTACACCTTC. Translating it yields CASSPGPTEHEIYGYTF.

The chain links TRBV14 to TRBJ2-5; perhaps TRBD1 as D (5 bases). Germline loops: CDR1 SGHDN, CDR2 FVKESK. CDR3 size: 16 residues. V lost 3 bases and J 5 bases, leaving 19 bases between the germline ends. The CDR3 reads CASSHLEEGVDETQYF. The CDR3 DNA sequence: TGTGCCAGCAGCCACCTTGAGGAAGGGGTGGACGAGACCCAGTACTTC.

DNA of the CDR3: TGTGCCAGCAGTCTAGACAGGGTCAACACTGAAGCTTTCTTT. Translating gives CASSLDRVNTEAFF. V gene TRBV6-2 or TRBV6-3 combines with J gene TRBJ1-1, with 7 bases matching TRBD1. The CDR3 is 14 residues long. J lost 2 bases, V lost 5 bases, and 5 bases had no gene match. The germline gives CDR1 MNHEY, CDR2 SVGEGT.

The CDR3 coding sequence is TGTGCCAGCAGTTACTCGAAGGGGAATGAGCAGTTCTTC. Translation gives CASSYSKGNEQFF. J is TRBJ2-1 and V is TRBV6-2 or TRBV6-3; perhaps TRBD1 as D (5 bases). Germline V gives CDR1 MNHEY, CDR2 SVGEGT. V was pared by 0 bases and J by 7 bases, with 7 bases between. The CDR3 loop spans 13 amino acids.

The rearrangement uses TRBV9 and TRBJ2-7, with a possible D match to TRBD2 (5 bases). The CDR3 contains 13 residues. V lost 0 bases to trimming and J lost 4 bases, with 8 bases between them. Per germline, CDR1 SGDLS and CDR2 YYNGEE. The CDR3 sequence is CASSVVPGYEQYF. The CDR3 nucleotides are TGTGCCAGCAGCGTAGTTCCGGGGTACGAGCAGTACTTC.

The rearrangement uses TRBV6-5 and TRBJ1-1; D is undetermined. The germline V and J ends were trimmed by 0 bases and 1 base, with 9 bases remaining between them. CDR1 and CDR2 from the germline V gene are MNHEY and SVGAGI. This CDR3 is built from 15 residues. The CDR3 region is CASSYSVRGNTEAFF. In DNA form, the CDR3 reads TGTGCCAGCAGTTACTCGGTTCGGGGGAACACTGAAGCTTTCTTT.

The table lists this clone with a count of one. The chain's CDR3 is CASSRRTSGGGDTQYF. The CDR3 coding sequence is TGCGCCAGCAGCCGAAGGACTAGCGGGGGAGGAGATACGCAGTATTTT. V usage is TRBV4-1 and J usage is TRBJ2-3; TRBD2 agrees at 13 bases. The V gene end was trimmed by 4 bases and the J gene end by 5 bases; junction bases not matched to a gene: 6. CDR1 is MGHRA, CDR2 YSYEKL, per germline. The CDR3 sequence is 16 residues long.